The next 24 T cell receptor beta chains were all read from a single sample in a study of CD4 and CD8 cells across lung adenocarcinoma regions. TCRdb re-derived calls from the PCR reads in MiXCR, one entry per CDR3 protein. The profile covers 5,100 or so distinct CDR3 sequences, with around 68% appearing a single time and approximately 23% taken by the ten largest. The specimen was CD4+ T cells from the center of a lung tumor. These receptors were collected from a female donor with lung adenocarcinoma. The CD4 and CD8 labels of this study may be unreliable.

V is TRBV11-3 and J is TRBJ1-1; D remains ambiguous. The germline V gene has CDR1 SGHNT and CDR2 YENEEA. The CDR3 runs 13 residues. V lost 2 bases and J 2 bases, leaving 6 bases between the germline ends. Here the CDR3 DNA reads TGTGCCAGCAGCTTACCGGACAACACTGAAGCTTTCTTT. Amino acid sequence: CASSLPDNTEAFF. Full variable domain (remainder filled in from reference TRBV11-3 and TRBJ1-1): EAGVVQSPRYKIIEKKQPVAFWCNPISGHNTLYWYLQNLGQGPELLIRYENEEAVDDSQLPKDRFSAERLKGVDSTLKIQPAELGDSAVYLCASSLPDNTEAFFGQGTRLTVV.

The chain recombines TRBV27 with TRBJ2-7; 13 nucleotides align to TRBD2. V shed 4 bases and J 4 bases; nucleotides not matched to a gene: 10. Germline-derived CDR1 and CDR2 are MNHEY and SMNVEV (reference sequence). This CDR3 is built from 17 residues. CDR3 region: CASSSLLWTSGSYEQYF. In DNA, the CDR3 is TGTGCCAGCAGTTCCCTCCTGTGGACTAGCGGGAGTTACGAGCAGTACTTC.

This chain joins TRBV6-1 and TRBJ1-1, with a weak D call TRBD1 (5 bases). Germline V gives CDR1 MNHNS, CDR2 SASEGT. The CDR3 loop spans 15 amino acids. The V end lost 8 bases, the J end lost 11 bases, and 27 bases lay between the germline ends. This chain's CDR3 is CASSSTRDSSRRAFF. DNA of the CDR3: TGTGCCAGCTCCTCGACCCGGGACTCCTCTCGGAGGGCTTTCTTT.

There are a few counts of this clonotype. The rearrangement links TRBV6-1 to TRBJ2-2, with D hard to call. Germline assignment: CDR1 MNHNS and CDR2 SASEGT. Trimming took 3 bases from V and 4 from J, leaving 9 bases between them. The CDR3 has 14 residues. The CDR3 loop reads CASSDKRFTGELFF. The DNA of the CDR3 is TGTGCCAGCAGTGATAAGCGATTCACCGGGGAGCTGTTTTTT.

V usage is TRBV12-3 or TRBV12-4 and J usage is TRBJ2-2, with D perhaps matching TRBD1 or TRBD2 (5 bases each). The CDR3 extends over 19 amino acids. Trimming removed 2 bases at V and 4 bases at J, with 23 bases between. The DNA for the CDR3 is TGTGCCAGCAGTTTATCCCCATATTCCGGGACGCGCCTCACCGGGGAGCTGTTTTTT. This translates into CASSLSPYSGTRLTGELFF.

This clonotype was detected only once. The chain employs TRBV25-1 and TRBJ2-4; D could derive from TRBD1 or TRBD2 (5 bases each). The CDR3 is made up of 16 amino acids. CDR1 is MGHDK, CDR2 SYGVNS, per germline. V dropped 8 bases and J dropped 13 bases, with 30 bases sitting between them. As DNA, the CDR3 is TGTGCCAGCCGCCCGGCGGGCCAGGGAGCCAAAAACACGCAGTACTTC. It specifies CASRPAGQGAKNTQYF.

The V gene is TRBV11-3, the J gene TRBJ2-7; possibly TRBD2 for D (6 bases). There are 15 residues in the CDR3. Germline lookup yields CDR1 SGHNT and CDR2 YENEEA. With 4 bases removed from V and 2 bases from J, the gap between germline ends came to 15 bases. The CDR3 is CASSSGRGPTYEQYF. CDR3 DNA sequence: TGTGCCAGCAGCTCCGGGCGGGGACCAACCTACGAGCAGTACTTC.

The count of this clonotype is one. The gene calls are TRBV12-3 or TRBV12-4 and TRBJ2-1; 9 bases fit TRBD2. The CDR3 spans 16 residues. V dropped 2 bases and J dropped 5; count of bases not matched to a gene: 7. CDR3 in amino acids: CASSLFAAGGHNEQFF. The CDR3 DNA follows: TGTGCCAGCAGTTTATTTGCAGCGGGGGGCCACAATGAGCAGTTCTTC.

This sequence joins TRBV7-9 and TRBJ2-1; D might be TRBD2 (5 bases). The V gene's germline CDR1 is SEHNR and CDR2 FQNEAQ (reference sequence). The CDR3 is 15 residues long. Trimming cost V 4 bases and J 0 bases, with 10 bases left between them. The CDR3: CASSSLDSSYNEQFF. In DNA, the CDR3 is TGTGCCAGCAGCTCCCTGGACTCCTCCTACAATGAGCAGTTCTTC.

The CDR3 is CASSVPGLAGADTQYF. CDR3 coding DNA: TGTGCCAGCAGCGTCCCGGGGTTAGCGGGAGCAGATACGCAGTATTTT. This rearrangement joins TRBV7-9 to TRBJ2-3; 9 bases are a match to TRBD2. This CDR3 is built from 16 residues. After removal of 5 bases from V and 4 bases from J, the junction contained 10 bases not matched to a gene. The germline V gene has CDR1 SEHNR and CDR2 FQNEAQ (reference sequence).

This clonotype was recorded once. This chain uses TRBV10-1 with TRBJ2-1; 7 bases are shared with TRBD2. Trimming cost V 6 bases and J 5 bases; bases outside gene matches: 7. Looked up from germline, CDR1 is WNHNN and CDR2 is SYGVQD (reference sequence). The CDR3 has 14 residues. CDR3 sequence reads: CASSSGRPDNEQFF. The CDR3 DNA sequence: TGCGCCAGCAGCTCCGGGAGGCCCGACAATGAGCAGTTCTTC.

This clonotype was counted once. The CDR3 nucleotides are TGTGCTAGTGGTTTGGTAAGCTGGAGTATCAATGAGCAGTTCTTC. This codes for CASGLVSWSINEQFF. This chain connects TRBV12-5 to TRBJ2-1, with D unclear. The CDR3 loop spans 15 amino acids. Trimming shortened V by 0 bases and J by 6 bases, and 12 bases separated the two germline ends. The germline gives CDR1 LGHNT, CDR2 FRNRAP.

The chain recombines TRBV6-5 with TRBJ1-4; D gene ambiguous. Between the trimmed V and J ends, which lost 0 bases and 6 bases, there was a span of 5 bases. CDR3 length: 13 residues. Germline values: CDR1 MNHEY, CDR2 SVGAGI. The CDR3: CASSYSVDEKLFF. DNA of the CDR3: TGTGCCAGCAGTTACTCGGTCGATGAAAAACTGTTTTTT.

This chain uses TRBV7-2 with TRBJ2-7, with a weak D call TRBD1 (6 bases). The CDR3 extends over 13 amino acids. Germline CDR1 SGHTA, CDR2 FQGNSA. V lost 2 bases and J 1 base, leaving 6 bases between the germline ends. The CDR3 nucleotides are TGTGCCAGCAGCTTAAGGGGGTCCTACGAGCAGTACTTC. Its protein is CASSLRGSYEQYF.

Within the sample, this clonotype is large. The chain joins TRBV6-1 to TRBJ2-2; 8 positions match TRBD2. This CDR3 comprises 16 residues. Trimming at V came to 4 bases and at J to 5 bases, leaving 9 bases not matched to a gene. CDR1 is MNHNS and CDR2 is SASEGT in the germline V gene. CDR3 protein: CASSGKAGAVTGELFF. CDR3 DNA: TGTGCCAGCAGTGGAAAAGCGGGAGCAGTTACCGGGGAGCTGTTTTTT.

In regard to this clonotype: Relative to the germline gene, one junction end is altered; a read error may explain this. The chain has TRBV12-3 or TRBV12-4 and TRBJ2-5; TRBD2 matches 10 bases. Matching the DNA end better, TRBJ2-7 makes the J call doubtful. The CDR3 runs to 13 residues. CDR3 coding DNA: TGTGCCAGCAGTATAGCGGGAGGTGTCGAGCAGTACTTC. It yields the protein CASSIAGGVEQYF.

The chain uses TRBV11-2 and TRBJ2-5; D gene uncertain. The V end was cut by 3 bases, the J end by 3 bases, with 5 bases between. The CDR3 sequence is 12 residues long. Per germline, CDR1 SGHAT and CDR2 FQNNGV. The CDR3 DNA sequence: TGTGCCAGCAGCTTTGGGGAAGAGACCCAGTACTTC. It codes for CASSFGEETQYF. Combining the CDR3 with reference TRBV11-2 and TRBJ2-5 gives the whole variable domain EAGVAQSPRYKIIEKRQSVAFWCNPISGHATLYWYQQILGQGPKLLIQFQNNGVVDDSQLPKDRFSAERLKGVDSTLKIQPAKLEDSAVYLCASSFGEETQYFGPGTRLLVL.

J is TRBJ1-1 and V is TRBV6-1, with D uncertain. Germline V gene sequence: CDR1 MNHNS, CDR2 SASEGT. V lost 7 bases to trimming and J lost 1 base, with 4 bases between them. The CDR3 has 11 amino acids. The CDR3 region has the DNA TGTGCCAGCATGACGAACACTGAAGCTTTCTTT. It yields the protein CASMTNTEAFF.

The chain employs TRBV12-3 or TRBV12-4 and TRBJ2-5, with D perhaps TRBD1 (5 bases). Judging by the DNA end, TRBJ2-7 fits better; the J call may be wrong. This CDR3 comprises 16 residues. The CDR3 loop is CASSPQGGRDNYEQYF. CDR3 bases: TGTGCCAGCAGTCCTCAGGGCGGCAGGGATAACTACGAGCAGTACTTC.

V gene TRBV6-1 combines with J gene TRBJ2-1; TRBD1 aligns across 7 bases. Unmatched junction bases numbered 9, after V lost 2 bases and J lost 5 bases. The CDR3 totals 16 residues. In germline, CDR1 is MNHNS, CDR2 SASEGT. The CDR3 region is CASSEPDRAPDNEQFF. The DNA for the CDR3 is TGTGCCAGCAGTGAACCAGACAGGGCCCCTGACAATGAGCAGTTCTTC.

J is TRBJ2-2 and V is TRBV4-1; D remains unclear. V lost 0 bases and J lost 6, with 11 bases in between. In germline, CDR1 is MGHRA, CDR2 YSYEKL. This CDR3 region has 15 residues. The CDR3 region has the DNA TGCGCCAGCAGCCAAGACGTCTCAGTTGCCGGGGAGCTGTTTTTT. Its translation: CASSQDVSVAGELFF.

For this clonotype: The germline gene is not matched at one end of the junction; a read error may be the cause. The CDR3 sequence: CASGGSQQDTQYF. CDR3 nucleotide sequence: TGCGCCAGCGGGGGCAGCCAGCAAGATACGCAGTACTTT. J is TRBJ2-5 and V is TRBV10-2; D may be TRBD1 (6 bases). This CDR3 is 13 amino acids long. Germline-derived CDR1 and CDR2 are WSHSY and SAAADI.

The V gene is TRBV11-3, the J gene TRBJ1-4, with 7 bases that match TRBD1. The trim removed 3 bases at V and 6 bases at J, leaving 7 bases unmatched. This CDR3 region has 15 residues. The germline V gene encodes CDR1 SGHNT and CDR2 YENEEA. CDR3 nucleotide sequence: TGTGCCAGCAGCTTCCCAGGGGGACGGGATGAAAAACTGTTTTTT. It is translated as CASSFPGGRDEKLFF.

Judged by abundance, this clonotype is medium-sized. V and J are TRBV27 and TRBJ2-1; 9 bases match TRBD2. Germline CDR1 MNHEY, CDR2 SMNVEV (reference sequence). Unmatched junction bases numbered 3, after V lost 0 bases and J lost 3 bases. The CDR3 extends over 16 amino acids. CDR3 sequence: CASSLSATSGYNEQFF. The CDR3 coding sequence is TGTGCCAGCAGTTTATCCGCGACTAGCGGCTACAATGAGCAGTTCTTC.